This TCR beta chain was recorded in a study of blood T cells in healthy people across ages. Primers used in a second PCR of roughly 6 to 12 cycles were a sample-barcoded 5' primer and a J-beta primer mix. A single record per CDR3 protein comes from TCRdb applying MiXCR to the 5' RACE reads. This table has approximately 690,000 distinct CDR3 sequences, roughly 58% appearing once. With respect to this clonotype: Its antigen is as yet unknown.

The study's findings and limits: The unsorted PBMCs prevented any conclusive comparison of naive versus antigen-experienced cells.

Unmatched junction bases numbered 7, after V lost 3 bases and J lost 5 bases. Germline CDR1 is SGDLS and CDR2 is YYNGEE. This CDR3 is built from 14 residues. The source of this sequence is a man aged 55-75 years in good health. The sequenced sample consisted of blood. The rearrangement uses TRBV9 and TRBJ2-7, with 8 bases that match TRBD2. The CDR3 bases are TGTGCCAGCAGCGCAGCAGCGGGGGATGACGAGCAGTACTTC. Its translation: CASSAAAGDDEQYF.